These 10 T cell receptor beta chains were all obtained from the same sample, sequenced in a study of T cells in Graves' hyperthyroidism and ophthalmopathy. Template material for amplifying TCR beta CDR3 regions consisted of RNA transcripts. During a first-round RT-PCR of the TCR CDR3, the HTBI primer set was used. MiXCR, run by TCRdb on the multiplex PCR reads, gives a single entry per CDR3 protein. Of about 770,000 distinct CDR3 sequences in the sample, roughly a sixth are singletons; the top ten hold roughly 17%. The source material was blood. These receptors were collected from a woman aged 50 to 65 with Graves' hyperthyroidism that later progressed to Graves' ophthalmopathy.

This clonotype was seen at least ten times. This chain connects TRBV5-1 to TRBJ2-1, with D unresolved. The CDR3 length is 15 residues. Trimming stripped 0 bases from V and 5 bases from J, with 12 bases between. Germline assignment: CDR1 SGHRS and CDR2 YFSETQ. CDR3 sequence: CASSLGSRADNEQFF. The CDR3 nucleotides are TGCGCCAGCAGCTTGGGCTCCCGAGCCGACAATGAGCAGTTCTTC.

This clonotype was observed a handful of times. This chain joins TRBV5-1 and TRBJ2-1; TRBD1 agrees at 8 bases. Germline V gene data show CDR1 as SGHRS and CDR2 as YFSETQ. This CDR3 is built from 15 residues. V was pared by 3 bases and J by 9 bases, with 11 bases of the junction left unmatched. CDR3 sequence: CASSWWGQDTTEQFF. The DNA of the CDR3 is TGCGCCAGCAGCTGGTGGGGACAGGACACCACTGAGCAGTTCTTC.

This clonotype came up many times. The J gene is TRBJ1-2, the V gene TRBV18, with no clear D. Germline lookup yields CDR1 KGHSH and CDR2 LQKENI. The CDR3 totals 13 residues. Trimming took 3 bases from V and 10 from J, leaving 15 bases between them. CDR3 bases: TGTGCCAGCTCACCGAAAAGTATGGGAGCCTACACCTTC. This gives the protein CASSPKSMGAYTF.

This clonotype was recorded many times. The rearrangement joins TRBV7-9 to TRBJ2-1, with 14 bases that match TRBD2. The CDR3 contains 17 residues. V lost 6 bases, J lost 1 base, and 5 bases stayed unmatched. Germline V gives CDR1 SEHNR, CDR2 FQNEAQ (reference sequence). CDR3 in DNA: TGTGCCAGCAGACTGGGACTAGCGGGGGTTTCCTACAATGAGCAGTTCTTC. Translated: CASRLGLAGVSYNEQFF.

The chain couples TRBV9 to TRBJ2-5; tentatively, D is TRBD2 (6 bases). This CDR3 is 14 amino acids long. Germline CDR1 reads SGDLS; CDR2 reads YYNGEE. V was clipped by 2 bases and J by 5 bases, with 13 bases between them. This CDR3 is CASSVYGRHETQYF. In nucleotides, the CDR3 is TGTGCCAGCAGCGTGTACGGGAGACACGAGACCCAGTACTTC.

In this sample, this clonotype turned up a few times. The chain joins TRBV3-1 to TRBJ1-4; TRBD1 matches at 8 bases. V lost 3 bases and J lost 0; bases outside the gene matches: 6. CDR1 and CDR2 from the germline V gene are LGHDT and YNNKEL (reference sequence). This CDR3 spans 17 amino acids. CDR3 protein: CASSHGQGGTTNEKLFF. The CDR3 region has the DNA TGTGCCAGCAGCCATGGACAGGGCGGTACAACTAATGAAAAACTGTTTTTT.

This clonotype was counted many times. The CDR3 sequence: CAISESSGQGSPLHF. As DNA, the CDR3 is TGTGCCATCAGTGAGTCCTCCGGCCAGGGGTCACCCCTCCACTTT. The chain has TRBV10-3 and TRBJ1-6; D perhaps matches TRBD1 (6 bases). The V gene's germline CDR1 is ENHRY and CDR2 SYGVKD. This CDR3 spans 15 amino acids. V was cut by 0 bases and J by 10 bases, with 13 bases left in between.

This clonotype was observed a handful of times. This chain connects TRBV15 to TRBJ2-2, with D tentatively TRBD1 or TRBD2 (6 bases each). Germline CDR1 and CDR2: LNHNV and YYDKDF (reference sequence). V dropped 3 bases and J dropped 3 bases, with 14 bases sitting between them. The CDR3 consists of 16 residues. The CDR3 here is CATSRGAGRYTGELFF. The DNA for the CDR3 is TGTGCCACCAGCAGGGGGGCCGGGAGATACACCGGGGAGCTGTTTTTT.

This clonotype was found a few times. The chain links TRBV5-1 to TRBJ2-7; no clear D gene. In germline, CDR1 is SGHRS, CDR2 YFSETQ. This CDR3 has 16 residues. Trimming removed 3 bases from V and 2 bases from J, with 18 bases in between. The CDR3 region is CASSSLNPTDAYEQYF. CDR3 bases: TGCGCCAGCAGCTCGCTCAACCCTACCGACGCCTACGAGCAGTACTTC. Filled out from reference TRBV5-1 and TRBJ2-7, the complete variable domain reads KAGVTQTPRYLIKTRGQQVTLSCSPISGHRSVSWYQQTPGQGLQFLFEYFSETQRNKGNFPGRFSGRQFSNSRSEMNVSTLELGDSALYLCASSSLNPTDAYEQYFGPGTRLTVT.

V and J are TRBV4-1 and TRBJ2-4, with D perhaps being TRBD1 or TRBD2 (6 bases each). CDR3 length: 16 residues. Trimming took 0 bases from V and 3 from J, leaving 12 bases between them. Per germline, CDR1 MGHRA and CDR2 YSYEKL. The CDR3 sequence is CASSQEAGGGKNIQYF. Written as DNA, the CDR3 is TGCGCCAGCAGCCAAGAGGCAGGAGGGGGCAAAAACATTCAGTACTTC.